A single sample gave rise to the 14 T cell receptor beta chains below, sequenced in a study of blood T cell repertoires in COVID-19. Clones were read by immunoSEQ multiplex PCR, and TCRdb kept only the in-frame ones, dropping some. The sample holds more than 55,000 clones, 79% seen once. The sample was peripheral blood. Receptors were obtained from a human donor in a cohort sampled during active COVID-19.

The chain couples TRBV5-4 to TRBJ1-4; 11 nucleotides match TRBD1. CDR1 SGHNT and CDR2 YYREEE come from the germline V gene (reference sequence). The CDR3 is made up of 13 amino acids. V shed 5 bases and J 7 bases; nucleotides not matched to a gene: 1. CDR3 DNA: TGTGCCAGCAGTGGGACAGGGGGTGAAAAACTGTTTTTT. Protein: CASSGTGGEKLFF.

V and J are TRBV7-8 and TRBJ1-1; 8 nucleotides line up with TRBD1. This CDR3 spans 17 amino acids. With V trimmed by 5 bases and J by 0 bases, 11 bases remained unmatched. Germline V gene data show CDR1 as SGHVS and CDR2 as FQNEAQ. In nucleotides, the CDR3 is TGTGCCAGCAGCGGAGGACAGGGAACGTTCATGAACACTGAAGCTTTCTTT. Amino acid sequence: CASSGGQGTFMNTEAFF.

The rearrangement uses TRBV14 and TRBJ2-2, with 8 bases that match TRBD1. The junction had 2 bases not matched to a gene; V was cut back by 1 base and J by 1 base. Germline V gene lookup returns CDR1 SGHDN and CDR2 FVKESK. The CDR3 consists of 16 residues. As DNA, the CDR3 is TGTGCCAGCAGCCAAGTCGGACAGGGGAACACCGGGGAGCTGTTTTTT. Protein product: CASSQVGQGNTGELFF.

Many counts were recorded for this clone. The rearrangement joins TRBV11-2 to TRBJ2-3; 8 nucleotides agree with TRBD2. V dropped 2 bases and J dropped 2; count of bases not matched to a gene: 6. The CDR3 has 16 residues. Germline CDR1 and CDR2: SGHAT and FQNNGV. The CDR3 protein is CASSLQAGASTDTQYF. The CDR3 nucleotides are TGTGCCAGCAGCTTACAAGCGGGAGCTTCCACAGATACGCAGTATTTT.

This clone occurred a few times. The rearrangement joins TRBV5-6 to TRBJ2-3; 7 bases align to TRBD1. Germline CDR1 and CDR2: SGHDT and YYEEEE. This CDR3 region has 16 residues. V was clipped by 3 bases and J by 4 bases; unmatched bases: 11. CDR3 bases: TGTGCCAGCAGCTCGACCACCGGGACAGCAGCAGATACGCAGTATTTT. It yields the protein CASSSTTGTAADTQYF.

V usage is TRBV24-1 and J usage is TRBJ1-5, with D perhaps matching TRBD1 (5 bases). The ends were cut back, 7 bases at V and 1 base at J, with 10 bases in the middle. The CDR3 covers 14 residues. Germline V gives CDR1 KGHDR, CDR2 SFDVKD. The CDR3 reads CATSHRGSNQPQHF. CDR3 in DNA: TGTGCCACCAGCCATAGGGGAAGCAATCAGCCCCAGCATTTT.

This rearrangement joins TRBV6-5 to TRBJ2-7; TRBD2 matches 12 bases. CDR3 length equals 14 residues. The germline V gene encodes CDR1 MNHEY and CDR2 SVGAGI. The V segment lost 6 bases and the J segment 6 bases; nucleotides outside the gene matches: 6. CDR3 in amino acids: CASRRGLAGSEQYF. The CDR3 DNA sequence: TGTGCCAGCAGGCGGGGACTAGCGGGTTCCGAGCAGTACTTC.

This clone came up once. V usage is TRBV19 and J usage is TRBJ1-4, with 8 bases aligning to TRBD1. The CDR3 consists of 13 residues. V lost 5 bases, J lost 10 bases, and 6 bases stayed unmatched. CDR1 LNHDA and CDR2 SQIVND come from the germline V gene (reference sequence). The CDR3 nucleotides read TGTGCCAGTAGTGACGCCGGGACAGGAAAACTGTTTTTT. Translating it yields CASSDAGTGKLFF.

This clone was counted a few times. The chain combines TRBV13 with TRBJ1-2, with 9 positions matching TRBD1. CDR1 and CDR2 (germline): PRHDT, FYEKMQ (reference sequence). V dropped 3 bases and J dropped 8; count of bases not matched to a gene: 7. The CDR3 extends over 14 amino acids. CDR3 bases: TGTGCCAGCAGCTTCCGACAGGGGGTCGGCGGCTACACCTTC. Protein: CASSFRQGVGGYTF.

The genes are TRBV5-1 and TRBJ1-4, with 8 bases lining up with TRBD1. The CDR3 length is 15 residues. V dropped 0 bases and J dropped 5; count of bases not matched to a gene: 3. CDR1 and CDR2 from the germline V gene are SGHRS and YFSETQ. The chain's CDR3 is CASSLGDRMNEKLFF. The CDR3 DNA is TGCGCCAGCAGCTTGGGGGACAGGATGAATGAAAAACTGTTTTTT.

CDR3 coding DNA: TGTGCCAGCAGCTTAGCACAGGGCTACGAGCAGTACTTC. Protein: CASSLAQGYEQYF. The chain has TRBV7-9 and TRBJ2-7; TRBD1 is a possible D gene (6 bases). CDR1 SEHNR and CDR2 FQNEAQ come from the germline V gene (reference sequence). The germline V and J ends were trimmed by 0 bases and 3 bases, with 6 bases remaining between them. The CDR3 length is 13 residues.

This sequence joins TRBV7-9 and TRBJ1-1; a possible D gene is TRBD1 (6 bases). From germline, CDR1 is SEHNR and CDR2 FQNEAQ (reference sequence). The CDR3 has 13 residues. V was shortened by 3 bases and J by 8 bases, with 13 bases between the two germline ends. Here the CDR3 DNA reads TGTGCCAGCAGCTTTGAAAGGGGGACAGAAGCTTTCTTT. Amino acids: CASSFERGTEAFF.

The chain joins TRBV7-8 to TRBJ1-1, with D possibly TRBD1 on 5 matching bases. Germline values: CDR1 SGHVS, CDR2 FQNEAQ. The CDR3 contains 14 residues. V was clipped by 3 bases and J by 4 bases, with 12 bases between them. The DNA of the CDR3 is TGTGCCAGCAGCTTTTTCGGGGGGGGCACTGAAGCTTTCTTT. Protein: CASSFFGGGTEAFF.

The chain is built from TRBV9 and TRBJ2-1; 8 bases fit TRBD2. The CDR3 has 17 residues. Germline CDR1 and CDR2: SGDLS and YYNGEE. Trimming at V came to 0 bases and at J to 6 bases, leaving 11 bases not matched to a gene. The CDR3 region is CASSVGISGTLTNEQFF. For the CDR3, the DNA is TGTGCCAGCAGCGTAGGGATTAGCGGGACCCTCACCAATGAGCAGTTCTTC.